A single sample gave rise to the 28 T cell receptor beta chains below, sequenced in a study of CD8 T cells in ankylosing spondylitis. Overall study findings and caveats: Characteristic, it appeared, of ankylosing spondylitis blood was a TCR beta motif of eight or nine highly homologous variants.

From the 5' RACE reads, TCRdb called clonotypes with MiXCR, one entry per CDR3 protein. This table holds 450,000 or so distinct CDR3 sequences, 20% to 30% found once. These receptors have no known antigen. Sequencing used blood, either unsorted or a sorted T cell fraction (not recorded which). These TCRs come from a male donor with ankylosing spondylitis.

This clonotype has a handful of counts. The CDR3 sequence is CSGTGGTQYF. CDR3 nucleotides: TGCAGCGGGACAGGGGGGACCCAGTACTTC. This sequence joins TRBV29-1 and TRBJ2-5; 10 bases match TRBD1. Germline values: CDR1 SQVTM, CDR2 ANQGSEA. CDR3 length: 10 amino acids. V lost 7 bases, J lost 7 bases, and 0 bases stayed unmatched.

The rearrangement uses TRBV20-1 and TRBJ2-2; 7 nucleotides agree with TRBD1. Trimming cost V 0 bases and J 4 bases; bases outside gene matches: 2. CDR3 length equals 14 residues. The germline V gene has CDR1 DFQATT and CDR2 SNEGSKA (reference sequence). The CDR3 DNA follows: TGCAGTGCTAGAGATACAGGGGTCACCGGGGAGCTGTTTTTT. Amino acid sequence: CSARDTGVTGELFF.

This clonotype was observed at least ten times. This chain links TRBV12-3 or TRBV12-4 with TRBJ2-6; D possibly corresponds to TRBD2 (6 bases). The CDR3 length is 18 residues. Between the trimmed V and J ends, which lost 6 bases and 1 base, there was a span of 19 bases. The chain's CDR3 is CASSTRGTSLSGANVLTF. The CDR3 DNA reads TGTGCCAGCAGCACCCGTGGGACTTCCTTGTCTGGGGCCAACGTCCTGACTTTC.

The chain combines TRBV5-1 with TRBJ1-1; no firm D call. V lost 0 bases to trimming and J lost 4 bases, with 7 bases between them. In germline, CDR1 is SGHRS, CDR2 YFSETQ. This CDR3 has 13 residues. CDR3 nucleotide sequence: TGCGCCAGCAGCTTGGAGGTGGGCACTGAAGCTTTCTTT. It specifies CASSLEVGTEAFF. Looking up the rest from reference TRBV5-1 and TRBJ1-1 gives the full variable domain: KAGVTQTPRYLIKTRGQQVTLSCSPISGHRSVSWYQQTPGQGLQFLFEYFSETQRNKGNFPGRFSGRQFSNSRSEMNVSTLELGDSALYLCASSLEVGTEAFFGQGTRLTVV.

This clonotype was detected only a few times. This chain connects TRBV5-1 to TRBJ2-1; no reliable D call. The V gene lost 1 base and the J gene lost 3 bases, with 14 bases spanning the gap. Per germline, CDR1 SGHRS and CDR2 YFSETQ. This CDR3 has 16 amino acids. CDR3 protein: CASSLLGPSGYNEQFF. DNA for the CDR3: TGCGCCAGCAGCTTGTTAGGGCCCTCAGGCTACAATGAGCAGTTCTTC.

In this sample, this clonotype turned up a few times. The chain carries TRBV5-1 and TRBJ1-1; perhaps TRBD1 as D (6 bases). The V end lost 4 bases, the J end lost 7 bases, and 20 bases lay between the germline ends. The CDR3 is made up of 15 amino acids. Germline V gene data show CDR1 as SGHRS and CDR2 as YFSETQ. CDR3 in DNA: TGCGCCAGCAGCCCGGGGGGCACCGGGGAGAGTGAAGCTTTCTTT. This gives the protein CASSPGGTGESEAFF.

This chain links TRBV11-2 with TRBJ1-1; D may be TRBD1 (5 bases). This CDR3 region has 12 residues. Germline V gene data show CDR1 as SGHAT and CDR2 as FQNNGV. V was clipped by 4 bases and J by 10 bases, with 13 bases between them. The CDR3, as DNA: TGTGCCAGCAGCTGGGGGGGGGTCGGAGCTTTCTTT. It codes for CASSWGGVGAFF.

J is TRBJ2-1 and V is TRBV2, with D maybe TRBD2 (5 bases). Trimming removed 2 bases at V and 10 bases at J, with 9 bases between. The CDR3 spans 12 residues. Germline lookup yields CDR1 SNHLY and CDR2 FYNNEI. CDR3 residues: CASSERAGEQFF. The CDR3 coding sequence is TGTGCCAGCAGTGAACGGGCGGGCGAGCAGTTCTTC.

The chain is built from TRBV20-1 and TRBJ1-1, with D unresolved. This CDR3 is 14 amino acids long. The V end was cut by 3 bases, the J end by 2 bases, with 13 bases between. Germline lookup yields CDR1 DFQATT and CDR2 SNEGSKA (reference sequence). CDR3 sequence reads: CSARRLTINTEAFF. DNA for the CDR3: TGCAGTGCTAGGCGTCTAACCATTAACACTGAAGCTTTCTTT.

This clonotype was seen at least ten times. The rearrangement links TRBV12-3 or TRBV12-4 to TRBJ2-1; D gene unclear. The CDR3 totals 13 residues. Trimming shortened V by 6 bases and J by 4 bases, and 10 bases separated the two germline ends. CDR3 sequence (DNA): TGTGCCAGCAGCCCCACTCATTACAATGAGCAGTTCTTC. Amino acids: CASSPTHYNEQFF.

This clonotype came up a few times. The chain links TRBV6-5 to TRBJ2-1, with TRBD2 as a possible D gene (7 bases). Germline CDR1 and CDR2: MNHEY and SVGAGI. The length of the CDR3 is 16 residues. Trimming shortened V by 0 bases and J by 4 bases, and 13 bases separated the two germline ends. The CDR3 DNA reads as TGTGCCAGCAGTTACTCGATGCGGGGGCCTTACAATGAGCAGTTCTTC. This gives the protein CASSYSMRGPYNEQFF.

V and J are TRBV10-3 and TRBJ1-4; no reliable D call. The CDR3 contains 14 residues. Germline lookup yields CDR1 ENHRY and CDR2 SYGVKD. V was shortened by 8 bases and J by 2 bases, with 12 bases between the two germline ends. The CDR3 here is CAISPSPTNEKLFF. CDR3 DNA sequence: TGTGCCATCTCGCCCAGTCCCACTAATGAAAAACTGTTTTTT.

This clonotype was observed a few times. The chain uses TRBV5-1 and TRBJ1-4; the match to TRBD1 covers 8 bases. V lost 5 bases and J lost 4; bases outside the gene matches: 4. This CDR3 has 14 amino acids. CDR1 is SGHRS and CDR2 is YFSETQ in the germline V gene. The CDR3 DNA reads TGCGCCAGCAGAGACAGGGGAAATAATGAAAAACTGTTTTTT. Protein: CASRDRGNNEKLFF.

V and J are TRBV6-1 and TRBJ2-1, with 11 bases aligning to TRBD2. Germline assignment: CDR1 MNHNS and CDR2 SASEGT. The CDR3 runs 17 residues. The V and J ends lost 3 bases and 3 bases, in that order; junction bases with no gene match: 7. The CDR3 region has the DNA TGTGCCAGCAGTGAGGCTGCGGGACTAGCGGACTACAATGAGCAGTTCTTC. Its translation is CASSEAAGLADYNEQFF.

This clonotype showed up just a few times. The rearrangement links TRBV20-1 to TRBJ1-5; D is perhaps TRBD1 (5 bases). Trimming took 3 bases from V and 5 from J, leaving 11 bases between them. CDR3 size: 13 residues. CDR1 is DFQATT, CDR2 SNEGSKA, per germline (reference sequence). CDR3 in DNA: TGCAGTGCTAGTGGGGGACGGGATCAGCCCCAGCATTTT. Its translation is CSASGGRDQPQHF.

In its sample, this clonotype was seen a few times. The genes are TRBV6-2 or TRBV6-3 and TRBJ2-1; 8 nucleotides match TRBD2. Germline trimming cut 6 bases from V and 4 bases from J; bases unmatched to any gene: 14. The CDR3 contains 17 residues. The germline V gene has CDR1 MNHEY and CDR2 SVGEGT. The CDR3 here is CASSHGVAGSRYNEQFF. The CDR3 nucleotides are TGTGCCAGCAGCCACGGGGTAGCGGGATCCAGGTACAATGAGCAGTTCTTC.

The chain joins TRBV11-1 to TRBJ1-4; 8 positions agree with TRBD1. CDR1 SGHAT and CDR2 FQDESV come from the germline V gene (reference sequence). There are 18 residues in the CDR3. After removal of 5 bases from V and 7 bases from J, the junction contained 18 bases not matched to a gene. The chain's CDR3 is CASSPRPRGTGLSEKLFF. The CDR3, as DNA: TGTGCCAGCAGCCCACGGCCCCGCGGGACAGGTCTTAGTGAAAAACTGTTTTTT.

This chain joins TRBV3-1 and TRBJ2-3; a possible D gene is TRBD1 (6 bases). Germline CDR1 reads LGHDT; CDR2 reads YNNKEL (reference sequence). Between the trimmed V and J ends, which lost 1 base and 2 bases, there was a span of 7 bases. CDR3 length: 14 residues. The DNA of the CDR3 is TGTGCCAGCAGCCAAGGGACAGCCACAGATACGCAGTATTTT. Translating gives CASSQGTATDTQYF.

This clonotype was counted a few times. The CDR3 bases are TGCGCCAGCAGCTTGGCGCGGGAGGGCCTGACCCATGAGCAGTTCTTC. This translates into CASSLAREGLTHEQFF. The chain recombines TRBV5-1 with TRBJ2-1; the match to TRBD2 covers 9 bases. Germline V CDR1 and CDR2: SGHRS, YFSETQ. CDR3 length equals 16 residues. V was pared by 0 bases and J by 8 bases, with 9 bases of the junction left unmatched.

In its sample, this clonotype was seen a few times. The gene calls are TRBV11-3 and TRBJ1-1; a weak D match, TRBD1 (6 bases). Trimming took 2 bases from V and 0 from J, leaving 10 bases between them. This CDR3 spans 15 amino acids. Germline V gene sequence: CDR1 SGHNT, CDR2 YENEEA. The CDR3 sequence: CASSLNRAMNTEAFF. The CDR3 DNA reads TGTGCCAGCAGCTTAAACAGGGCTATGAACACTGAAGCTTTCTTT.

This clonotype showed up just a few times. The chain joins TRBV20-1 to TRBJ2-7; 7 nucleotides align to TRBD2. The CDR3 covers 14 residues. Germline V gene sequence: CDR1 DFQATT, CDR2 SNEGSKA (reference sequence). J lost 2 bases, V lost 1 base, and 5 bases had no gene match. This CDR3 reads CSARVRGNPYEQYF. CDR3 DNA sequence: TGCAGTGCTAGAGTGCGGGGGAACCCCTACGAGCAGTACTTC.

The sample holds a few counts of this clonotype. The chain carries TRBV20-1 and TRBJ2-3; 10 nucleotides match TRBD2. CDR1 and CDR2 (germline): DFQATT, SNEGSKA (reference sequence). The J segment lost 3 bases and the V segment lost 5 bases, leaving 14 bases of the junction unmatched. This CDR3 has 17 residues. CDR3 DNA sequence: TGCAGTGCTCCCACCGGGACTAGCGCCGGAGGAACAGATACGCAGTATTTT. Amino acid sequence: CSAPTGTSAGGTDTQYF.

In this sample, this clonotype turned up a few times. This CDR3 is CASSQGAANYGYTF. The CDR3, as DNA: TGCGCCAGCAGCCAAGGAGCAGCTAACTATGGCTACACCTTC. This chain uses TRBV4-1 with TRBJ1-2; no definite D call. The CDR3 extends over 14 amino acids. Germline V gene data show CDR1 as MGHRA and CDR2 as YSYEKL. V lost 1 base, J lost 0 bases, and 6 bases lay in between.

The V and J genes are TRBV29-1 and TRBJ1-1, with TRBD1 as a possible D gene (5 bases). CDR1 and CDR2 (germline): SQVTM, ANQGSEA. The V gene lost 7 bases and the J gene lost 1 base, with 10 bases spanning the gap. The CDR3 runs to 12 residues. The CDR3: CSGRQQNTEAFF. In DNA, the CDR3 is TGCAGCGGCAGACAGCAGAACACTGAAGCTTTCTTT.

This clonotype was counted only a few times. The chain employs TRBV7-9 and TRBJ2-3, with 8 bases identical to TRBD2. V shed 0 bases, J shed 5 bases, and the junction held 4 bases outside the gene matches. The V gene's germline CDR1 is SEHNR and CDR2 FQNEAQ (reference sequence). The CDR3 sequence is 15 residues long. CDR3 protein: CASSLALREGDTQYF. For the CDR3, the DNA is TGTGCCAGCAGCTTAGCGCTACGGGAGGGAGATACGCAGTATTTT.

The sample holds many counts of this clonotype. The rearrangement joins TRBV28 to TRBJ2-3; a weak D match, TRBD2 (6 bases). This CDR3 region has 16 residues. V was pared by 7 bases and J by 1 base, with 18 bases between. CDR1 MDHEN and CDR2 SYDVKM come from the germline V gene. CDR3 in amino acids: CASIMGGGVRTDTQYF. CDR3 DNA sequence: TGTGCCAGCATCATGGGGGGTGGAGTACGCACAGATACGCAGTATTTT.

The chain combines TRBV2 with TRBJ2-2; TRBD1 matches at 8 bases. The CDR3 consists of 15 residues. CDR1 is SNHLY and CDR2 is FYNNEI in the germline V gene. V shed 7 bases, J shed 4 bases, and the junction held 8 bases outside the gene matches. CDR3 DNA sequence: TGTGCCAGCATCGACGGACAGGGCACCACCGGGGAGCTGTTTTTT. It translates to CASIDGQGTTGELFF.

The chain carries TRBV11-3 and TRBJ2-5, with D possibly TRBD1 on 6 matching bases. The ends were cut back, 3 bases at V and 5 bases at J, with 16 bases in the middle. This CDR3 comprises 15 residues. CDR1 SGHNT and CDR2 YENEEA come from the germline V gene. CDR3 nucleotides: TGTGCCAGCAGCTTTGGGACAAAAAATCCGGAGACCCAGTACTTC. This sequence encodes CASSFGTKNPETQYF.